This is a list of T cell receptor beta chains from one sample in a study of CD8 T cells in ankylosing spondylitis. TCRdb re-derived calls from the 5' RACE reads in MiXCR, one entry per CDR3 protein. This table has 800,000 to 900,000 distinct CDR3 sequences, approximately 12% appearing once. Specimen: blood, either unsorted or a sorted T cell fraction (not recorded which). These receptors were obtained from a male donor with ankylosing spondylitis. Each CDR3 is given with its conserved first and last residue. Each record gives: CDR3 protein, CDR3 DNA, CDR3 length, D gene, J gene, V gene, clone size. A D gene is named only where the DNA matches it firmly. Clone size is stated in some rows and not others, as once, few, many or a class when expanded.

CDR3aa: CASSQSRDQPQHF
CDR3nt: TGTGCCAGCAGCCAAAGCAGAGATCAGCCCCAGCATTTT
len: 13
d_gene: -
j_gene: TRBJ1-5
v_gene: TRBV6-1
abundance: many

CDR3aa: CSARDNRGQGYTF
CDR3nt: TGCAGTGCTAGAGATAACAGGGGGCAAGGCTACACCTTC
len: 13
d_gene: TRBD1
j_gene: TRBJ1-2
v_gene: TRBV20-1
abundance: -

CDR3aa: CASSLGSYTEAFF
CDR3nt: TGTGCCAGCAGCTTAGGATCCTACACTGAAGCTTTCTTT
len: 13
d_gene: -
j_gene: TRBJ1-1
v_gene: TRBV7-2
abundance: few

CDR3aa: CASSRGDKETQYF
CDR3nt: TGTGCCAGCAGTCGAGGGGACAAGGAGACCCAGTACTTC
len: 13
d_gene: -
j_gene: TRBJ2-5
v_gene: TRBV12-3/TRBV12-4
abundance: few

CDR3aa: CASTSTAGGEDTQYF
CDR3nt: TGTGCCAGCACCTCGACTGCGGGCGGAGAAGATACGCAGTATTTT
len: 15
d_gene: -
j_gene: TRBJ2-3
v_gene: TRBV28
abundance: -

CDR3aa: CASSLDAGDTQYF
CDR3nt: TGCGCCAGCAGCTTGGATGCGGGAGATACGCAGTATTTT
len: 13
d_gene: -
j_gene: TRBJ2-3
v_gene: TRBV5-1
abundance: many

CDR3aa: CASSRDTPGDIQYF
CDR3nt: TGTGCCAGCAGTCGGGACACCCCGGGAGACATTCAGTACTTC
len: 14
d_gene: -
j_gene: TRBJ2-4
v_gene: TRBV12-3/TRBV12-4
abundance: -

CDR3aa: CAIGPPSYEQYF
CDR3nt: TGTGCCATCGGCCCGCCATCTTACGAGCAGTACTTC
len: 12
d_gene: -
j_gene: TRBJ2-7
v_gene: TRBV10-3
abundance: few

CDR3aa: CSAGPGLAAQETQYF
CDR3nt: TGCAGTGCTGGACCGGGACTAGCGGCCCAAGAGACCCAGTACTTC
len: 15
d_gene: TRBD2
j_gene: TRBJ2-5
v_gene: TRBV20-1
abundance: few

CDR3aa: CSARDHGPLTIQYF
CDR3nt: TGCAGTGCTAGAGATCACGGCCCATTGACCATTCAGTACTTC
len: 14
d_gene: -
j_gene: TRBJ2-4
v_gene: TRBV20-1
abundance: few

CDR3aa: CSAIRDRTYEQYF
CDR3nt: TGCAGTGCTATCCGGGACCGAACCTACGAGCAGTACTTC
len: 13
d_gene: -
j_gene: TRBJ2-7
v_gene: TRBV20-1
abundance: few

CDR3aa: CATSDSAGVPYEQYF
CDR3nt: TGTGCCACCAGTGATTCGGCCGGAGTTCCTTACGAGCAGTACTTC
len: 15
d_gene: -
j_gene: TRBJ2-7
v_gene: TRBV24-1
abundance: few

CDR3aa: CASSLGSGTGEHTGELFF
CDR3nt: TGTGCCAGCAGCTTGGGTTCCGGGACAGGGGAGCACACCGGGGAGCTGTTTTTT
len: 18
d_gene: TRBD1
j_gene: TRBJ2-2
v_gene: TRBV5-5
abundance: -

CDR3aa: CASSGRIGQPQHF
CDR3nt: TGTGCCAGCAGTGGCAGGATCGGGCAGCCCCAGCATTTT
len: 13
d_gene: -
j_gene: TRBJ1-5
v_gene: TRBV6-4
abundance: -

CDR3aa: CASSTMAGTGGSSEAFF
CDR3nt: TGCGCCAGCAGCACCATGGCCGGGACAGGGGGATCATCTGAAGCTTTCTTT
len: 17
d_gene: TRBD1
j_gene: TRBJ1-1
v_gene: TRBV5-1
abundance: -

CDR3aa: CAITGATTGELFF
CDR3nt: TGTGCGATAACAGGGGCGACGACCGGGGAGCTGTTTTTT
len: 13
d_gene: TRBD1
j_gene: TRBJ2-2
v_gene: TRBV28
abundance: few

CDR3aa: CASSLGEQETQYF
CDR3nt: TGTGCCAGCAGTTTAGGAGAGCAAGAGACCCAGTACTTC
len: 13
d_gene: -
j_gene: TRBJ2-5
v_gene: TRBV12-3/TRBV12-4
abundance: few

CDR3aa: CASSPQGEGGYTF
CDR3nt: TGTGCCAGCAGCCCACAGGGAGAGGGTGGCTACACCTTC
len: 13
d_gene: -
j_gene: TRBJ1-2
v_gene: TRBV7-2
abundance: many

CDR3aa: CSVLQGNMNTEAFF
CDR3nt: TGCAGCGTCCTACAGGGGAATATGAACACTGAAGCTTTCTTT
len: 14
d_gene: TRBD1
j_gene: TRBJ1-1
v_gene: TRBV29-1
abundance: few

CDR3aa: CASWVGSTDTQYF
CDR3nt: TGCGCCAGCTGGGTCGGTAGCACAGATACGCAGTATTTT
len: 13
d_gene: -
j_gene: TRBJ2-3
v_gene: TRBV5-1
abundance: -

CDR3aa: CASSQEMRLQQFF
CDR3nt: TGCGCCAGCAGCCAAGAAATGCGGCTACAGCAGTTCTTC
len: 13
d_gene: -
j_gene: TRBJ2-1
v_gene: TRBV4-3
abundance: few

CDR3aa: CSVAPRGPYEQYF
CDR3nt: TGCAGCGTTGCACCCAGGGGTCCGTACGAGCAGTACTTC
len: 13
d_gene: -
j_gene: TRBJ2-7
v_gene: TRBV29-1
abundance: many

CDR3aa: CASSYRDRSDTQYF
CDR3nt: TGTGCCAGCAGTTACAGGGACAGATCAGATACGCAGTATTTT
len: 14
d_gene: TRBD1
j_gene: TRBJ2-3
v_gene: TRBV6-5
abundance: -

CDR3aa: CASSFLHLAASYNEQFF
CDR3nt: TGTGCCAGCAGCTTCCTACACTTAGCGGCGTCCTACAATGAGCAGTTCTTC
len: 17
d_gene: -
j_gene: TRBJ2-1
v_gene: TRBV7-2
abundance: -

CDR3aa: CSVLAVSTDTQYF
CDR3nt: TGCAGCGTCCTAGCCGTAAGCACAGATACGCAGTATTTT
len: 13
d_gene: -
j_gene: TRBJ2-3
v_gene: TRBV29-1
abundance: -

CDR3aa: CASRIAGELFF
CDR3nt: TGTGCCAGCAGAATTGCCGGGGAGCTGTTTTTT
len: 11
d_gene: -
j_gene: TRBJ2-2
v_gene: TRBV11-2
abundance: few

CDR3aa: CASSPRVREGTEAFF
CDR3nt: TGTGCCAGCTCACCGCGGGTGAGAGAGGGCACTGAAGCTTTCTTT
len: 15
d_gene: -
j_gene: TRBJ1-1
v_gene: TRBV18
abundance: -

CDR3aa: CSALWGRRDTQYF
CDR3nt: TGCAGTGCTCTATGGGGGCGCAGAGATACGCAGTATTTT
len: 13
d_gene: -
j_gene: TRBJ2-3
v_gene: TRBV20-1
abundance: few

CDR3aa: CASSNLQGAGQETQYF
CDR3nt: TGTGCCAGCAGCAACCTACAGGGGGCCGGCCAAGAGACCCAGTACTTC
len: 16
d_gene: TRBD1
j_gene: TRBJ2-5
v_gene: TRBV28
abundance: -

CDR3aa: CSAHEGGPQFF
CDR3nt: TGCAGTGCACACGAAGGGGGCCCGCAGTTCTTC
len: 11
d_gene: TRBD1
j_gene: TRBJ2-1
v_gene: TRBV20-1
abundance: few

CDR3aa: CAISRDRGDEQFF
CDR3nt: TGTGCCATCAGCCGGGACAGGGGGGATGAGCAGTTCTTC
len: 13
d_gene: TRBD1
j_gene: TRBJ2-1
v_gene: TRBV10-3
abundance: many

CDR3aa: CASSETGNTEAFF
CDR3nt: TGTGCCAGCAGTGAAACAGGGAACACTGAAGCTTTCTTT
len: 13
d_gene: -
j_gene: TRBJ1-1
v_gene: TRBV6-1
abundance: many